This TCR beta chain was documented in a study of T cell changes during pregnancy in multiple sclerosis. Deletions cut 2 bases from V and 2 bases from J, with 9 bases between. Per germline, CDR1 SQVTM and CDR2 ANQGSEA. CDR3 length equals 13 residues. This clone was seen a handful of times. Libraries were prepared by immunoSEQ multiplex PCR; TCRdb keeps only in-frame clonotypes and omits some of them. The sample has roughly 100,000 clones, 85% to 95% seen once. The chain employs TRBV29-1 and TRBJ1-1; D is unclear. The sample here was peripheral blood, taken after pregnancy. The receptor was derived from a female donor with multiple sclerosis, enrolled in a pregnancy study. The CDR3 nucleotides read TGCAGCGTTGAAATAGGAGGTAACACTGAAGCTTTCTTT. Amino acids: CSVEIGGNTEAFF.